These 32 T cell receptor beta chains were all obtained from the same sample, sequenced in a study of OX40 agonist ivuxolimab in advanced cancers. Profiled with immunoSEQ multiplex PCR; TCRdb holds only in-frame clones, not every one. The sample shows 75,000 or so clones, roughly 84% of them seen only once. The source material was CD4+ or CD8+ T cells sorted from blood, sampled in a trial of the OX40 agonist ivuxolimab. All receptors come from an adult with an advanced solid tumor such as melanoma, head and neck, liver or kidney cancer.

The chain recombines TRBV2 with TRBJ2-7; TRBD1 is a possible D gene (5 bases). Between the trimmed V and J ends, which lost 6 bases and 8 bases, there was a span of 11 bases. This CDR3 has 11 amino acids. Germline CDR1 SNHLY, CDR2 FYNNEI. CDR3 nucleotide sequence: TGTGCCAGCAGGGACACATTGAAGCAGTACTTC. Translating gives CASRDTLKQYF.

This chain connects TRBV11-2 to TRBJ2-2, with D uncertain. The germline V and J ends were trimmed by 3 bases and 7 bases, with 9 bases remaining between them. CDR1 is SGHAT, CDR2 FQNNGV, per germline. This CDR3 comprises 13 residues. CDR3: CASSLTRNGELFF. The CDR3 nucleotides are TGTGCCAGCAGCTTGACAAGAAACGGGGAGCTGTTTTTT.

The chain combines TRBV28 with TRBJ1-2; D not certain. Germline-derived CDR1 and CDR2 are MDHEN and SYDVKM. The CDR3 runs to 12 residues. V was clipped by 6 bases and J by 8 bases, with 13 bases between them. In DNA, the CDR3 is TGTGCCAGCAGGGGAGGAGGTGGCGGCTACACCTTC. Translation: CASRGGGGGYTF.

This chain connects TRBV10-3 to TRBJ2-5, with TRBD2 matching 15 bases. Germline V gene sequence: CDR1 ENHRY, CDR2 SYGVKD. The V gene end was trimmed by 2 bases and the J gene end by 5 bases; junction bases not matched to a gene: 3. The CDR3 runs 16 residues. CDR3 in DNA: TGTGCCATCAGTGAGGGGGGACTAGCGGGAGGTGAGACCCAGTACTTC. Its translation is CAISEGGLAGGETQYF.

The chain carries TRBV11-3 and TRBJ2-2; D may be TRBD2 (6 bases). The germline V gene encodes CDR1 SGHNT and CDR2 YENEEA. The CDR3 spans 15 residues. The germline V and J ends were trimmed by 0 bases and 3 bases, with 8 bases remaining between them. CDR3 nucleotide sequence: TGTGCCAGCAGCTTAGATGGGAGGCACACCGGGGAGCTGTTTTTT. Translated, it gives CASSLDGRHTGELFF.

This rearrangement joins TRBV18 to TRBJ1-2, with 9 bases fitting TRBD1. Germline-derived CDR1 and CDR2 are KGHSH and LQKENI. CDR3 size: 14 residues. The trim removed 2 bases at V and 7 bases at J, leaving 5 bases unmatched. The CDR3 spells CASSPEGQGSGYTF. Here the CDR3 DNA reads TGTGCCAGCTCACCAGAGGGACAGGGCTCTGGCTACACCTTC.

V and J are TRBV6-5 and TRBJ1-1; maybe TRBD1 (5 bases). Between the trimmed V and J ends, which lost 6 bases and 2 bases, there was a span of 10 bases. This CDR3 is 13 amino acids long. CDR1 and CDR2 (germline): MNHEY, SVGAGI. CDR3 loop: CASRLQVNTEAFF. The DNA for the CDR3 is TGTGCCAGCAGGTTACAGGTCAACACTGAAGCTTTCTTT.

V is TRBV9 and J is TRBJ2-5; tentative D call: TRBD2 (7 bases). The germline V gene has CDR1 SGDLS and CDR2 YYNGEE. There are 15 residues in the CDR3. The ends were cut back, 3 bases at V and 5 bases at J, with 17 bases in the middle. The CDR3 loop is CASSGGGGWSETQYF. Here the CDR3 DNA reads TGTGCCAGCAGCGGGGGAGGGGGATGGAGTGAGACCCAGTACTTC.

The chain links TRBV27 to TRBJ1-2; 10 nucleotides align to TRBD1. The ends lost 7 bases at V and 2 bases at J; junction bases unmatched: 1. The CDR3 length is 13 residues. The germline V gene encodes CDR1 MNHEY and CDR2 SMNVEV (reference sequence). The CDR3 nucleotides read TGTGCCAGCACGGGACAGGGGAACTATGGCTACACCTTC. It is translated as CASTGQGNYGYTF.

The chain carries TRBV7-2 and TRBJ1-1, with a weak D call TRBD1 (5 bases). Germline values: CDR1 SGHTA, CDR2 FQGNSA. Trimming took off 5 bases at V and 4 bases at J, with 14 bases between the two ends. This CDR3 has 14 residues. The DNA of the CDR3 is TGTGCCAGCAGCATACAGGTGGAGGGCACTGAAGCTTTCTTT. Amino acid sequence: CASSIQVEGTEAFF.

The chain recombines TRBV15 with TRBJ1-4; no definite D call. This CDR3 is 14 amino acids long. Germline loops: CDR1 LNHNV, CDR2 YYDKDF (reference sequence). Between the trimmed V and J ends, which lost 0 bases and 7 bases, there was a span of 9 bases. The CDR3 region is CATSRDTGVEKLFF. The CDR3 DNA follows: TGTGCCACCAGCAGAGATACCGGGGTTGAAAAACTGTTTTTT.

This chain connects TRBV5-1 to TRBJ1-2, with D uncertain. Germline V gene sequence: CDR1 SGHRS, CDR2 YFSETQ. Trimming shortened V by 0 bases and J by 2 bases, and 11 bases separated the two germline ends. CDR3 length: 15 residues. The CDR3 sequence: CASSLGYRGNYGYTF. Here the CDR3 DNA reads TGCGCCAGCAGCTTGGGGTACCGAGGGAACTATGGCTACACCTTC.

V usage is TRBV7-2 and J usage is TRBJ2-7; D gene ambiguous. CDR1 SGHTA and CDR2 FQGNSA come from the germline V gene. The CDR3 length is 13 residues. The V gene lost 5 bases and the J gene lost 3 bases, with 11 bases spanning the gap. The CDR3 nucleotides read TGTGCCAGCAGCCCAATGATTAACTACGAGCAGTACTTC. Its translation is CASSPMINYEQYF. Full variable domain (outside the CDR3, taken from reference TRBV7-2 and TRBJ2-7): GAGVSQSPSNKVTEKGKDVELRCDPISGHTALYWYRQSLGQGLEFLIYFQGNSAPDKSGLPSDRFSAERTGGSVSTLTIQRTQQEDSAVYLCASSPMINYEQYFGPGTRLTVT.

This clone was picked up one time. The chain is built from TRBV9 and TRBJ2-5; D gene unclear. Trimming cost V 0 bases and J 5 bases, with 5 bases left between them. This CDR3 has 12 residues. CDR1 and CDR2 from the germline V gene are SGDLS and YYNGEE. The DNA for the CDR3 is TGTGCCAGCAGCGTAGACTTGGAGACCCAGTACTTC. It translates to CASSVDLETQYF.

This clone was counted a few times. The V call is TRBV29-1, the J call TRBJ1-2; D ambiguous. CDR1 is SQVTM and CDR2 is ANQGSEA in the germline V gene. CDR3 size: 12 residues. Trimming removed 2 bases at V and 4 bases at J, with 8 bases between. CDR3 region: CSVESGLYGYTF. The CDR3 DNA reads TGCAGCGTTGAAAGCGGTCTCTATGGCTACACCTTC.

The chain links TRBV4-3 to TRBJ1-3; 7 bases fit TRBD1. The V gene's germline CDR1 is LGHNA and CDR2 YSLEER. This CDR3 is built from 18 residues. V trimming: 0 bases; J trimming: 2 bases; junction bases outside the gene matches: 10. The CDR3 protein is CASSQDPPQGGTGNTIYF. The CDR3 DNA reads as TGCGCCAGCAGCCAAGATCCCCCTCAGGGGGGCACTGGAAACACCATATATTTT.

The CDR3 DNA reads TGTGCCAGCAGCGTAGGGTGGACAGGAGATTATGGGACCCAGTACTTC. This translates into CASSVGWTGDYGTQYF. V gene TRBV9 combines with J gene TRBJ2-5; 7 nucleotides line up with TRBD1. Unmatched junction bases numbered 12, after V lost 0 bases and J lost 7 bases. The CDR3 loop spans 16 amino acids. Germline V CDR1 and CDR2: SGDLS, YYNGEE.

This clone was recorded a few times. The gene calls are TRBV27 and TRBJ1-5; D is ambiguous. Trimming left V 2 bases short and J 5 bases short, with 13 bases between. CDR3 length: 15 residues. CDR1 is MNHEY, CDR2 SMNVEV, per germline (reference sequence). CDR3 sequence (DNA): TGTGCCAGCAGTTTACGGTGGAGGGAGTATCAGCCCCAGCATTTT. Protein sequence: CASSLRWREYQPQHF.

CDR3: CASSSLAGSTDTQYF. CDR3 bases: TGTGCCAGCAGCTCCCTAGCGGGGAGCACAGATACGCAGTATTTT. This chain joins TRBV7-3 and TRBJ2-3, with TRBD2 identical over 9 bases. There are 15 residues in the CDR3. CDR1 is SGHTA and CDR2 is FQGTGA in the germline V gene. The V segment lost 4 bases and the J segment 0 bases; nucleotides outside the gene matches: 2.

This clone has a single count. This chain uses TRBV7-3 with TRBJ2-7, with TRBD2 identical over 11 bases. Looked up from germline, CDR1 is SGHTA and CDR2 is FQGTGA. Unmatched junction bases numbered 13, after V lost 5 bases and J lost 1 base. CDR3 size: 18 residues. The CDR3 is CASSPISGRGVRSYEQYF. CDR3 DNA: TGTGCCAGCAGCCCAATTAGCGGGAGGGGGGTTAGGTCCTACGAGCAGTACTTC. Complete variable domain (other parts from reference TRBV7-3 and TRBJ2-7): GAGVSQTPSNKVTEKGKYVELRCDPISGHTALYWYRQSLGQGPEFLIYFQGTGAADDSGLPNDRFFAVRPEGSVSTLKIQRTERGDSAVYLCASSPISGRGVRSYEQYFGPGTRLTVT.

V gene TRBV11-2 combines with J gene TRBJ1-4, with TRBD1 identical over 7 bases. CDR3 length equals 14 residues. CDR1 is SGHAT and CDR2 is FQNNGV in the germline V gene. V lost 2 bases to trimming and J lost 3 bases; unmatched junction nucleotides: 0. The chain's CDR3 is CASSLQGANEKLFF. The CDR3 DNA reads TGTGCCAGCAGCTTACAGGGGGCTAATGAAAAACTGTTTTTT.

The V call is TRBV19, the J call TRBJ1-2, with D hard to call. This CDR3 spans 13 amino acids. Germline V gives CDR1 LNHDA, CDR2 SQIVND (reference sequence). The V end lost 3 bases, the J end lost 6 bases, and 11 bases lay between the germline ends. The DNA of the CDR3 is TGTGCCAGTAGTATCGGGGAAATAGATGGCTACACCTTC. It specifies CASSIGEIDGYTF.

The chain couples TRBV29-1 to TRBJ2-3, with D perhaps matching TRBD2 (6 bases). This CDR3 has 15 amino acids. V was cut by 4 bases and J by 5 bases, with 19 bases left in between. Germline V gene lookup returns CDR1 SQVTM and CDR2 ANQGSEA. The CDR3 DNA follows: TGCAGCGTTGGAATTTCGGGAGCCCCGGAAGATACGCAGTATTTT. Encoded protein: CSVGISGAPEDTQYF.

CDR3 coding DNA: TGTGCCAGCAGCTTAAGCCCCAAGTATGGCTACACCTTC. It translates to CASSLSPKYGYTF. The gene calls are TRBV7-2 and TRBJ1-2; D is uncertain. The CDR3 is made up of 13 amino acids. V was cut by 2 bases and J by 5 bases, with 9 bases left in between. CDR1 and CDR2 (germline): SGHTA, FQGNSA.

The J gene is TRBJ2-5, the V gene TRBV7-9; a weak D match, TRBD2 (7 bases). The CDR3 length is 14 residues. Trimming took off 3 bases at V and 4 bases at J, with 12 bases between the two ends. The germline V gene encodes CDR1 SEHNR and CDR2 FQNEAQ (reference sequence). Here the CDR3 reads CASSFKGGIETQYF. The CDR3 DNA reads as TGTGCCAGCAGCTTCAAGGGGGGGATAGAGACCCAGTACTTC.

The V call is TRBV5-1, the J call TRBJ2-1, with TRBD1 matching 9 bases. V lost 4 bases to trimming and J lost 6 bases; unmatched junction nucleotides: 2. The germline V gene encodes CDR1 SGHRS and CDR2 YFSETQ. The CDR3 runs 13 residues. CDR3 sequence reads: CASSLDRGNEQFF. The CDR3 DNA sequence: TGCGCCAGCAGCCTGGACAGGGGCAATGAGCAGTTCTTC.

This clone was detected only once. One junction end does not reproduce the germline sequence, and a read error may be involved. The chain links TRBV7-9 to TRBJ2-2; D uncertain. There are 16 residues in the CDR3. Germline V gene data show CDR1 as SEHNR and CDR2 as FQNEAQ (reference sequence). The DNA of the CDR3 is TGTGCCAGCAGCTTAGCGTTAACAGTTCACACCGAGGAGCTGTTTTTT. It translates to CASSLALTVHTEELFF.

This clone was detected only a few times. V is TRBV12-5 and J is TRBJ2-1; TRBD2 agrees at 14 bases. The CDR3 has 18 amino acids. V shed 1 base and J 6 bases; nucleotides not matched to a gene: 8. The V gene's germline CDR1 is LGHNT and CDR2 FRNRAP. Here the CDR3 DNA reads TGTGCTAGTGGTTTGGACCCCGGACTAGCGGGAGGAGGCAATGAGCAGTTCTTC. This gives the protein CASGLDPGLAGGGNEQFF.

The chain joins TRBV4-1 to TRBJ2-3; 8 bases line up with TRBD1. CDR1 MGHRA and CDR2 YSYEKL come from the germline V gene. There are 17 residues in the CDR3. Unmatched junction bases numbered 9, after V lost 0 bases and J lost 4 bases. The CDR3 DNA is TGCGCCAGCAGCCAAGATCCGGCAGGGGGCGAGGCAGATACGCAGTATTTT. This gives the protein CASSQDPAGGEADTQYF.

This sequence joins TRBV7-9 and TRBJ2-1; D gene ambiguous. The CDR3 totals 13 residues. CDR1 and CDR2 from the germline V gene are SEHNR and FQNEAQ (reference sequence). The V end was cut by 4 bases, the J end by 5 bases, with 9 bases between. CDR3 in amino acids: CASSYGPNNEQFF. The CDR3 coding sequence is TGTGCCAGCAGCTACGGACCGAACAATGAGCAGTTCTTC.

DNA for the CDR3: TGTGCCAGCAGCTCCCTGGCCGGGACAGGGGCTCGTAATGAGCAGTTCTTC. Amino acid sequence: CASSSLAGTGARNEQFF. The chain combines TRBV7-8 with TRBJ2-1; 10 bases map to TRBD1. Germline trimming cut 4 bases from V and 7 bases from J; bases unmatched to any gene: 13. In germline, CDR1 is SGHVS, CDR2 FQNEAQ. The CDR3 totals 17 residues.

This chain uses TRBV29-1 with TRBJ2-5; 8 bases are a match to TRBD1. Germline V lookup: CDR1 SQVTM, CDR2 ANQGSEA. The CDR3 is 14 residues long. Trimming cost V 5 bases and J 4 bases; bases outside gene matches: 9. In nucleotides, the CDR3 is TGCAGCGTTCGTAAGACAGGGGTTGGAGAGACCCAGTACTTC. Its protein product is CSVRKTGVGETQYF.